Below, 27 T cell receptor beta chains from the same sample are listed, as sequenced in a study of T cell responses to AZD1222 COVID-19 vaccine. The protocol was immunoSEQ multiplex PCR, while the TCRdb copy is restricted to in-frame clones and leaves out a portion. This sample carries some 200,000 clones, approximately 95% of them seen once, and the ten largest clones take 1%. This material consisted of peripheral blood, taken 28 days after the second AZD1222 dose. These receptor sequences come from an adult who received the AZD1222 COVID-19 vaccine.

This chain links TRBV19 with TRBJ2-7, with D tentatively TRBD1 (7 bases). The CDR3 is 14 amino acids. Germline V CDR1 and CDR2: LNHDA, SQIVND (reference sequence). Trimming cost V 4 bases and J 9 bases, with 19 bases left between them. CDR3 sequence: CASSTSRQGSGQYF. CDR3 coding DNA: TGTGCCAGTAGTACCTCCAGACAGGGTAGCGGGCAGTACTTC. The full variable domain, with the rest looked up from reference TRBV19 and TRBJ2-7, is DGGITQSPKYLFRKEGQNVTLSCEQNLNHDAMYWYRQDPGQGLRLIYYSQIVNDFQKGDIAEGYSVSREKKESFPLTVTSAQKNPTAFYLCASSTSRQGSGQYFGPGTRLTVT.

The V and J genes are TRBV9 and TRBJ2-1; a possible D gene is TRBD2 (5 bases). Germline V gene data show CDR1 as SGDLS and CDR2 as YYNGEE. The CDR3 consists of 14 residues. Trimming stripped 5 bases from V and 3 bases from J, with 12 bases between. For the CDR3, the DNA is TGTGCCAGCAGAGATGAACGGGGCTACAATGAGCAGTTCTTC. Amino acids: CASRDERGYNEQFF. Together with reference TRBV9 and TRBJ2-1, the CDR3 gives the full variable domain: DSGVTQTPKHLITATGQRVTLRCSPRSGDLSVYWYQQSLDQGLQFLIQYYNGEERAKGNILERFSAQQFPDLHSELNLSSLELGDSALYFCASRDERGYNEQFFGPGTRLTVL.

The V and J genes are TRBV13 and TRBJ1-1; 7 nucleotides line up with TRBD1. The V segment lost 4 bases and the J segment 0 bases; nucleotides outside the gene matches: 20. This CDR3 has 20 residues. CDR1 is PRHDT, CDR2 FYEKMQ, per germline (reference sequence). The CDR3 sequence is CASSYKGQLTELTMNTEAFF. CDR3 in DNA: TGTGCCAGCAGCTACAAGGGACAGCTAACTGAACTTACCATGAACACTGAAGCTTTCTTT.

The J gene is TRBJ1-1, the V gene TRBV6-5, with D uncertain. CDR1 and CDR2 from the germline V gene are MNHEY and SVGAGI. The CDR3 length is 14 residues. V was shortened by 6 bases and J by 7 bases, with 18 bases between the two germline ends. The chain's CDR3 is CASRPPAVFGEAFF. Written as DNA, the CDR3 is TGTGCCAGCAGACCACCCGCGGTGTTCGGTGAAGCTTTCTTT.

V and J are TRBV7-8 and TRBJ1-6; a weak D match, TRBD1 (5 bases). V lost 1 base, J lost 7 bases, and 8 bases lay in between. Germline assignment: CDR1 SGHVS and CDR2 FQNEAQ. The CDR3 extends over 14 amino acids. In DNA, the CDR3 is TGTGCCAGCAGCTTAGGCCGACAGAATTCACCCCTCCACTTT. The encoded protein is CASSLGRQNSPLHF. The whole variable domain, filled in from reference TRBV7-8 and TRBJ1-6, reads GAGVSQSPRYKVAKRGQDVALRCDPISGHVSLFWYQQALGQGPEFLTYFQNEAQLDKSGLPSDRFFAERPEGSVSTLKIQRTQQEDSAVYLCASSLGRQNSPLHFGNGTRLTVT.

Points on this clone: Other nucleotide sequences in the sample specify the same CDR3. This chain links TRBV7-9 with TRBJ1-1; perhaps TRBD1 as D (5 bases). This CDR3 is 11 amino acids long. Germline V gene sequence: CDR1 SEHNR, CDR2 FQNEAQ (reference sequence). The V and J ends lost 2 bases and 7 bases respectively, with 5 bases between them. CDR3 DNA: TGTGCCAGCAGCTTAACAGGTGAAGCTTTCTTT. It yields the protein CASSLTGEAFF.

This clone was counted a few times. The chain uses TRBV19 and TRBJ1-1; D may be TRBD1 (5 bases). The V gene lost 3 bases and the J gene lost 4 bases, with 12 bases spanning the gap. Germline-derived CDR1 and CDR2 are LNHDA and SQIVND (reference sequence). The CDR3 spans 14 residues. The DNA for the CDR3 is TGTGCCAGTAGTATCAGGGTTCTAGCCACTGAAGCTTTCTTT. Amino acid sequence: CASSIRVLATEAFF.

This chain connects TRBV14 to TRBJ1-2; no firm D call. The V and J ends lost 4 bases and 4 bases respectively, with 13 bases between them. The CDR3 is 14 amino acids. Germline-derived CDR1 and CDR2 are SGHDN and FVKESK. The CDR3 sequence: CASSPKPPRYGYTF. CDR3 bases: TGTGCCAGCAGCCCGAAGCCCCCTCGCTATGGCTACACCTTC. The entire variable domain, with the rest obtained from reference TRBV14 and TRBJ1-2, is as follows: EAGVTQFPSHSVIEKGQTVTLRCDPISGHDNLYWYRRVMGKEIKFLLHFVKESKQDESGMPNNRFLAERTGGTYSTLKVQPAELEDSGVYFCASSPKPPRYGYTFGSGTRLTVV.

The chain links TRBV7-8 to TRBJ1-1; 7 nucleotides align to TRBD1. In germline, CDR1 is SGHVS, CDR2 FQNEAQ. The CDR3 consists of 13 residues. V lost 7 bases and J lost 6; bases outside the gene matches: 8. CDR3 in DNA: TGTGCCAGCACCGTGGACAGGTTCGCTGAAGCTTTCTTT. This sequence encodes CASTVDRFAEAFF.

The gene calls are TRBV28 and TRBJ1-2; D ambiguous. The CDR3 extends over 13 amino acids. Germline values: CDR1 MDHEN, CDR2 SYDVKM. With 3 bases removed from V and 2 bases from J, the gap between germline ends came to 7 bases. The CDR3 protein is CASSLNTNYGYTF. CDR3 coding DNA: TGTGCCAGCAGTTTGAACACCAACTATGGCTACACCTTC.

This chain links TRBV19 with TRBJ1-6; D ambiguous. Looked up from germline, CDR1 is LNHDA and CDR2 is SQIVND (reference sequence). CDR3 length equals 16 residues. The ends were cut back, 3 bases at V and 9 bases at J, with 18 bases in the middle. The CDR3 nucleotides read TGTGCCAGTAGTATGGGAGGGATCATCTCCCTTTCACCCCTCCACTTT. Protein product: CASSMGGIISLSPLHF. Looking up the rest from reference TRBV19 and TRBJ1-6 gives the full variable domain: DGGITQSPKYLFRKEGQNVTLSCEQNLNHDAMYWYRQDPGQGLRLIYYSQIVNDFQKGDIAEGYSVSREKKESFPLTVTSAQKNPTAFYLCASSMGGIISLSPLHFGNGTRLTVT.

In its sample, this clone was seen once. The DNA of the CDR3 is TGTGCCAGCAGCCCGACGACGAAGAACACTGAAGCTTTCTTT. Protein product: CASSPTTKNTEAFF. The rearrangement uses TRBV6-2 or TRBV6-3 and TRBJ1-1; no firm D call. The CDR3 covers 14 residues. CDR1 and CDR2 from the germline V gene are MNHEY and SVGEGT. Between the trimmed V and J ends, which lost 6 bases and 1 base, there was a span of 12 bases.

The rearrangement joins TRBV25-1 to TRBJ1-4; no reliable D call. Trimming took 2 bases from V and 6 from J, leaving 13 bases between them. CDR1 is MGHDK, CDR2 SYGVNS, per germline. This CDR3 spans 15 amino acids. The chain's CDR3 is CASSEGGSTHEKLFF. For the CDR3, the DNA is TGTGCCAGCAGTGAAGGAGGGAGTACCCATGAAAAACTGTTTTTT.

This sequence joins TRBV27 and TRBJ2-5, with 8 bases matching TRBD1. The J segment lost 3 bases and the V segment lost 5 bases, leaving 5 bases of the junction unmatched. The germline CDR1 and CDR2 sequences are MNHEY and SMNVEV (reference sequence). The length of the CDR3 is 14 residues. CDR3 coding DNA: TGTGCCAGCAGTCACGGACAGGGCAAAGAGACCCAGTACTTC. As protein: CASSHGQGKETQYF.

The rearrangement links TRBV30 to TRBJ1-2; D is uncertain. Trimming cost V 0 bases and J 7 bases, with 9 bases left between them. Germline CDR1 and CDR2: GTSNPN and SVGIG (reference sequence). CDR3 length: 12 residues. The CDR3 sequence is CAWSVPAGGYTF. Here the CDR3 DNA reads TGTGCCTGGAGTGTACCAGCCGGTGGCTACACCTTC. Supplemented by reference TRBV30 and TRBJ1-2, the full variable domain reads SQTIHQWPATLVQPVGSPLSLECTVEGTSNPNLYWYRQAAGRGLQLLFYSVGIGQISSEVPQNLSASRPQDRQFILSSKKLLLSDSGFYLCAWSVPAGGYTFGSGTRLTVV.

This chain links TRBV7-2 with TRBJ1-5; 7 bases match TRBD1. In germline, CDR1 is SGHTA, CDR2 FQGNSA. The CDR3 has 16 residues. V lost 4 bases to trimming and J lost 0 bases; unmatched junction nucleotides: 6. Written as DNA, the CDR3 is TGTGCCAGCAGCTCGCAGGGGGGGGGTAGCAATCAGCCCCAGCATTTT. This codes for CASSSQGGGSNQPQHF.

The rearrangement joins TRBV25-1 to TRBJ1-1; D remains unclear. Per germline, CDR1 MGHDK and CDR2 SYGVNS. CDR3 size: 13 residues. V lost 2 bases, J lost 1 base, and 5 bases lay in between. CDR3 sequence reads: CASSEAGNTEAFF. CDR3 DNA: TGTGCCAGCAGTGAAGCTGGGAACACTGAAGCTTTCTTT.

This clone has a single count. This chain joins TRBV6-5 and TRBJ1-4, with D possibly matching TRBD1 (5 bases). The CDR3 spans 14 residues. Trimming stripped 6 bases from V and 2 bases from J, with 10 bases between. The germline CDR1 and CDR2 sequences are MNHEY and SVGAGI. CDR3 in amino acids: CASSEGYTNEKLFF. CDR3 nucleotides: TGTGCCAGCAGCGAGGGGTACACTAATGAAAAACTGTTTTTT.

The rearrangement uses TRBV10-1 and TRBJ2-1; D is tentatively TRBD1 or TRBD2 (5 bases each). The CDR3 extends over 16 amino acids. Between the trimmed V and J ends, which lost 6 bases and 4 bases, there was a span of 19 bases. From germline, CDR1 is WNHNN and CDR2 SYGVQD (reference sequence). The CDR3 DNA sequence: TGCGCCAGCAGCCGAGTGGGGACCTCGGGGTACAATGAGCAGTTCTTC. This translates into CASSRVGTSGYNEQFF.

The V call is TRBV9, the J call TRBJ2-3; tentatively, D is TRBD1 (8 bases). Germline V gene sequence: CDR1 SGDLS, CDR2 YYNGEE. Trimming took off 0 bases at V and 6 bases at J, with 17 bases between the two ends. The CDR3 extends over 16 amino acids. CDR3 protein: CASSVVSGQGGDTQYF. The DNA of the CDR3 is TGTGCCAGCAGCGTAGTTTCTGGACAGGGAGGGGATACGCAGTATTTT.

This clone was observed a single time. This chain links TRBV19 with TRBJ1-6; no clear D gene. Germline-derived CDR1 and CDR2 are LNHDA and SQIVND (reference sequence). The CDR3 loop spans 10 amino acids. The V gene lost 10 bases and the J gene lost 6 bases, with 4 bases spanning the gap. CDR3: CATGNSPLHF. The CDR3, as DNA: TGTGCCACCGGTAATTCACCCCTCCACTTT. Full variable domain (missing parts from reference TRBV19 and TRBJ1-6): DGGITQSPKYLFRKEGQNVTLSCEQNLNHDAMYWYRQDPGQGLRLIYYSQIVNDFQKGDIAEGYSVSREKKESFPLTVTSAQKNPTAFYLCATGNSPLHFGNGTRLTVT.

The chain has TRBV5-1 and TRBJ2-6; D remains unclear. The CDR3 consists of 18 residues. Germline CDR1 and CDR2: SGHRS and YFSETQ. V dropped 0 bases and J dropped 4 bases, with 17 bases sitting between them. The CDR3 here is CASSLDQGSRSGANVLTF. The DNA for the CDR3 is TGCGCCAGCAGCTTGGATCAAGGATCGAGATCAGGGGCCAACGTCCTGACTTTC.

The J gene is TRBJ1-1, the V gene TRBV9, with a weak D call TRBD1 (5 bases). The V gene's germline CDR1 is SGDLS and CDR2 YYNGEE. The CDR3 is 14 amino acids. Trimming removed 6 bases at V and 0 bases at J, with 12 bases between. The chain's CDR3 is CASNIGALNTEAFF. CDR3 DNA: TGTGCCAGCAATATAGGGGCTCTGAACACTGAAGCTTTCTTT.

The genes are TRBV6-5 and TRBJ2-7; D is perhaps TRBD2 (6 bases). The germline V and J ends were trimmed by 2 bases and 2 bases, with 7 bases remaining between them. The germline gives CDR1 MNHEY, CDR2 SVGAGI. The CDR3 sequence is 13 residues long. The CDR3 region is CASSYREPYEQYF. The CDR3 DNA follows: TGTGCCAGCAGTTACCGGGAGCCCTACGAGCAGTACTTC.

This chain connects TRBV9 to TRBJ2-7; D remains unclear. The germline gives CDR1 SGDLS, CDR2 YYNGEE. Deletions cut 3 bases from V and 0 bases from J, with 7 bases between. The CDR3 is made up of 13 amino acids. For the CDR3, the DNA is TGTGCCAGCAGCGGTCCGAGCTCCTACGAGCAGTACTTC. Protein: CASSGPSSYEQYF.

The count of this clone is one. The chain carries TRBV18 and TRBJ1-4, with D perhaps TRBD1 (5 bases). The CDR3 runs 17 residues. The germline V gene has CDR1 KGHSH and CDR2 LQKENI. With 2 bases removed from V and 0 bases from J, the gap between germline ends came to 13 bases. CDR3 sequence: CASSPVLGLATNEKLFF. DNA of the CDR3: TGTGCCAGCTCACCAGTATTGGGACTTGCAACTAATGAAAAACTGTTTTTT.

Remarks on this clone: The same CDR3 also results from other DNA sequences found in this sample. The rearrangement links TRBV3-1 (or the pseudogene TRBV3-2) to TRBJ1-1; D is ambiguous. V was clipped by 0 bases and J by 5 bases, with 16 bases between them. The germline CDR1 and CDR2 sequences are LGHDT and YNNKEL (reference sequence). The CDR3 is 16 amino acids. The CDR3 here is CASSQEGTLEGTEAFF. CDR3 DNA: TGTGCCAGCAGCCAAGAGGGAACACTCGAAGGAACTGAAGCTTTCTTT.